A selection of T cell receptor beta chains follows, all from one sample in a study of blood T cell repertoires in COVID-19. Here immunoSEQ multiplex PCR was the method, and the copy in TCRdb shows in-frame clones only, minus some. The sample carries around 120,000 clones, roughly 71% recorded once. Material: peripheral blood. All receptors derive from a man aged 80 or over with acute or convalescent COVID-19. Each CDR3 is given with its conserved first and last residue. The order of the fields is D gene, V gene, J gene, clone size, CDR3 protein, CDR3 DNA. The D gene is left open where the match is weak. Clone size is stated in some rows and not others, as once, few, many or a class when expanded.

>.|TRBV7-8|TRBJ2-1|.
CASSSTSGERQYNEQFF
TGTGCCAGCAGCTCCACCTCCGGGGAGCGGCAGTACAATGAGCAGTTCTTC
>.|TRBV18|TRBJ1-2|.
CASSPPSQDYGYTF
TGTGCCAGCTCACCACCGAGCCAGGACTATGGCTACACCTTC
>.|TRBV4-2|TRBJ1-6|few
CASSQEPGTTNSPLHF
TGTGCCAGCAGCCAAGAACCAGGGACTACCAATTCACCCCTCCACTTT
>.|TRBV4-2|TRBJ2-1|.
CASSQDREREQFF
TGTGCCAGCAGCCAAGATCGGGAAAGGGAGCAGTTCTTC
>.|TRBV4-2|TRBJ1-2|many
CASSQGPGGGSNYGYTF
TGTGCCAGCAGCCAAGGACCCGGGGGGGGCAGTAACTATGGCTACACCTTC
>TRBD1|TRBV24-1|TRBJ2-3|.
CATRSGGSDTQYF
TGTGCCACCAGGTCAGGGGGATCAGATACGCAGTATTTT
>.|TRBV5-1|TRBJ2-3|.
CASGLDGSTDTQYF
TGCGCCAGCGGCCTGGACGGGAGCACAGATACGCAGTATTTT
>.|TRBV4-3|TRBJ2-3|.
CASSQSSSTQYF
TGCGCCAGCAGCCAGTCCTCGAGTACGCAGTATTTT
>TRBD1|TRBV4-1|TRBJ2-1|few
CASSQDDRGPYNEQFF
TGCGCCAGCAGCCAGGACGACAGGGGCCCCTACAATGAGCAGTTCTTC
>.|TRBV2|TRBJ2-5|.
CASSSPAGVAETQYF
TGTGCCAGCAGCTCCCCCGCAGGGGTGGCTGAGACCCAGTACTTC
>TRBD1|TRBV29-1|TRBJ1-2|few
CSVWTGYGYTF
TGCAGCGTTTGGACAGGCTATGGCTACACCTTC
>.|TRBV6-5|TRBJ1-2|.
CASSHPGGGADGYTF
TGTGCCAGCAGCCATCCCGGCGGCGGGGCCGATGGCTACACCTTC
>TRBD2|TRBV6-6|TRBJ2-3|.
CASSSRGSGATDTQYF
TGTGCCAGCAGTTCCCGGGGTAGCGGGGCCACAGATACGCAGTATTTT
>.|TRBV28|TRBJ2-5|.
CASGPSGYVETQYF
TGTGCCAGCGGCCCCTCAGGGTATGTAGAGACCCAGTACTTC
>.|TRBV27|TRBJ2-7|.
CASSLGQFSYEQYF
TGTGCCAGCAGTTTAGGGCAATTCTCCTACGAGCAGTACTTC
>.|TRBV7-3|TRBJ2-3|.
CASSFGSRDTQYF
TGTGCCAGCAGCTTTGGGAGTCGAGATACGCAGTATTTT
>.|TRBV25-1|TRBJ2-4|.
CASPGGEGKNIQYF
TGTGCCAGCCCCGGAGGAGAGGGCAAAAACATTCAGTACTTC
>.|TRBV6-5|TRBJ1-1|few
CASSYNGGEAFF
TGTGCCAGCAGTTACAACGGGGGTGAAGCTTTCTTT
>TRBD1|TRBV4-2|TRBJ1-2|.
CASSSWTGQGGYTF
TGTGCCAGCAGTTCGTGGACAGGCCAGGGAGGCTACACCTTC
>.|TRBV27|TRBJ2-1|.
CASRGPRGEQFF
TGTGCCAGCAGGGGGCCGCGGGGTGAGCAGTTCTTC
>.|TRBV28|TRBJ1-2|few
CASNQINYGYTF
TGTGCCAGCAACCAGATTAACTATGGCTACACCTTC
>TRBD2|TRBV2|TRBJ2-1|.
CASSGGLAGNEQFF
TGTGCCAGCAGTGGGGGACTAGCGGGCAATGAGCAGTTCTTC
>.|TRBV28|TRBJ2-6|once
CASKRASGANVLTF
TGTGCCAGCAAACGAGCATCTGGGGCCAACGTCCTGACTTTC
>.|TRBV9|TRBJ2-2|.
CASSVGSSGELFF
TGTGCCAGCAGCGTAGGGAGTAGCGGGGAGCTGTTTTTT
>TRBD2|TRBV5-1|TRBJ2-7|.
CASSHFPGLADGYEQYF
TGCGCCAGCAGCCATTTCCCGGGACTAGCGGACGGATACGAGCAGTACTTC
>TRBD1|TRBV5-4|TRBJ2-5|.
CASRLGTGRETQYF
TGTGCCAGCAGGCTGGGGACAGGGCGGGAGACCCAGTACTTC
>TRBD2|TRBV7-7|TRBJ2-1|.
CASSLGLAGVNEQFF
TGTGCTAGCAGCTTAGGACTAGCGGGAGTCAATGAGCAGTTCTTC
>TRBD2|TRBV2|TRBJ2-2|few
CASSAGLAGDTGELFF
TGTGCCAGCAGTGCCGGACTAGCGGGAGACACCGGGGAGCTGTTTTTT
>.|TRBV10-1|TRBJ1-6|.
CASSLDRNNSPLHF
TGCGCCAGCAGTCTTGACAGAAATAATTCACCCCTCCACTTT
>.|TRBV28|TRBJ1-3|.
CASSPPNSDQTIYF
TGTGCCAGCAGCCCCCCTAACAGTGATCAAACCATATATTTT
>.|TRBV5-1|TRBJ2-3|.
CASSVGGTISTDTQYF
TGCGCCAGCAGCGTTGGGGGCACCATCAGCACAGATACGCAGTATTTT
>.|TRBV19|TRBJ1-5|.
CASSIGTVNQPQHF
TGTGCCAGTAGTATAGGCACAGTAAATCAGCCCCAGCATTTT